The source of this T cell receptor (beta chain) is a study of cytomegalovirus exposure and HLA in healthy donors. General observations from the study: Fewer than 20,000 TCR beta sequences were associated with HLA alleles at 0.05 false discovery rate in a later analysis. Reportedly, a later analysis found an Asian-associated ancestry cluster had fewer N-insertions than the approximately 600-donor mean.

In the PCR, 60 Vbeta and 13 Jbeta primers were used. Profiling relied on immunoSEQ multiplex PCR, and the TCRdb table lists in-frame clones only, not all of them. The data contain 130,000 or so clones, over 65% of them singletons. Of note for this clone: Its antigen is not identified.

The CDR3 is 11 residues long. V was cut by 4 bases and J by 5 bases, with 5 bases left in between. Germline CDR1 and CDR2: MNHEY and SMNVEV (reference sequence). The chain has TRBV27 and TRBJ1-1, with unresolved D. The sequence was obtained from a man aged 18 to 30 in good health and CMV-seropositive. Sequenced input: PBMCs. In DNA form, the CDR3 reads TGTGCCAGCAGTTCTGCGACTGAAGCTTTCTTT. Translated, it gives CASSSATEAFF.